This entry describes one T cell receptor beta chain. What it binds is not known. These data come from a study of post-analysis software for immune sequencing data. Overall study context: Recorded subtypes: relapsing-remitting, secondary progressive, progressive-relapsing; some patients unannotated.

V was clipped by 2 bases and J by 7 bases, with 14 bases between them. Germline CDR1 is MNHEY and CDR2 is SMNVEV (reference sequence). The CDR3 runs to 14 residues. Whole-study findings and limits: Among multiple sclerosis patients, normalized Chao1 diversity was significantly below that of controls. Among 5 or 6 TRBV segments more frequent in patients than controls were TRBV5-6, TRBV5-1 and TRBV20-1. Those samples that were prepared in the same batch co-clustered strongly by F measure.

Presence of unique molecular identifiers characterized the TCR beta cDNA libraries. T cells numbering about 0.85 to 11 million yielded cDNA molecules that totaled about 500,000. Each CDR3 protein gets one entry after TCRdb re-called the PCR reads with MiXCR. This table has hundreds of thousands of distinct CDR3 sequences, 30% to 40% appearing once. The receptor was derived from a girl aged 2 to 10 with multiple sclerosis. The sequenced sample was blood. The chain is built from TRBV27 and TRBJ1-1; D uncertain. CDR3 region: CASSLIGQPIEAFF. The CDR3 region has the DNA TGTGCCAGCAGTTTAATAGGGCAGCCGATTGAAGCTTTCTTT.